The clone carrying this T cell receptor (beta chain) has at least ten counts. Inclusion characteristics of ophthalmopathy patients comprised a Clinical Activity Score of at least 3, a NOSPECS grade of at least 4, and duration under 3 months. This record comes from a study of T cells in Graves' hyperthyroidism and ophthalmopathy. The germline V gene encodes CDR1 SGDLS and CDR2 YYNGEE. This CDR3 is 14 amino acids long. With 2 bases removed from V and 0 bases from J, the gap between germline ends came to 8 bases. RNA transcripts provided the source from which TCR beta CDR3 regions were amplified. A set of HTBI primers served as the primers for a first-round RT-PCR of the TCR CDR3. From the multiplex PCR reads, TCRdb called clonotypes with MiXCR, one entry per CDR3 protein. The data hold roughly 640,000 distinct CDR3 sequences, with roughly 16% observed a single time.

Sequencing used blood. The clonotype originates from a woman in her thirties or forties with Graves' ophthalmopathy. The chain employs TRBV9 and TRBJ1-1; D might be TRBD1 (5 bases). The CDR3 loop reads CASSVGRLNTEAFF. CDR3 in DNA: TGTGCCAGCAGCGTGGGACGGTTGAACACTGAAGCTTTCTTT.